This T cell receptor (beta chain) emerged from a study of OX40 agonist ivuxolimab in advanced cancers. In the study overall: At 82.7% male, the cohort had a mean age of 60 years, ranging from about 23 to 80. Three dose-escalation patients had partial responses: one with hepatocellular carcinoma and two with cutaneous melanoma. General observations from the study: Among patients with partial responses at 0.1-3.0 mg/kg, clonal expansion was among the lowest.

The CDR3 has 15 amino acids. CDR1 SGHAT and CDR2 FQNNGV come from the germline V gene. V was cut by 3 bases and J by 4 bases, with 16 bases left in between. Measured with immunoSEQ multiplex PCR; TCRdb has only the in-frame clones, and not every one. The repertoire consists of roughly 61,000 clones, with 86% occurring once and the leading ten covering around 0.5%. As to this clone: Its cognate antigen is unknown.

This chain joins TRBV11-2 and TRBJ2-7; D might be TRBD1 or TRBD2, each matching 6 bases. This TCR was recovered from an adult with an advanced solid tumor such as melanoma, head and neck, liver or kidney cancer. The material sequenced was CD4+ or CD8+ T cells sorted from blood, taken in a trial of the OX40 agonist ivuxolimab. Here the CDR3 reads CASSFSGGGGYEQYF. CDR3 nucleotide sequence: TGTGCCAGCAGCTTTTCCGGGGGCGGAGGGTACGAGCAGTACTTC.